The clone carrying this T cell receptor beta chain was counted once. Residents of over 20 US areas, aged roughly 18 to 89 years, made up the participants. The sample comes from a study of blood T cell repertoires in COVID-19. About the study: From T cells, B-cell-depleted T cells, or PBMCs came the material, which was cDNA or gDNA.

Libraries were prepared by immunoSEQ multiplex PCR; TCRdb keeps only in-frame clonotypes and omits some of them. The profile shows some 270,000 clones, 80% to 90% of them singletons. This receptor was obtained from a woman aged 30 to 39 with acute COVID-19. Material for sequencing was PBMCs or T cells enriched from blood (not recorded which).

Here the CDR3 DNA reads TGCGCCAGCAGCCAAGGTCGACAGGGGGCCGACACCGGGGAGCTGTTTTTT. This translates into CASSQGRQGADTGELFF. This chain links TRBV4-3 with TRBJ2-2, with TRBD1 matching over 10 bases. Germline values: CDR1 LGHNA, CDR2 YSLEER. The CDR3 length is 17 residues. With 1 base clipped from V and 3 bases from J, the junction kept 5 bases outside the gene matches.